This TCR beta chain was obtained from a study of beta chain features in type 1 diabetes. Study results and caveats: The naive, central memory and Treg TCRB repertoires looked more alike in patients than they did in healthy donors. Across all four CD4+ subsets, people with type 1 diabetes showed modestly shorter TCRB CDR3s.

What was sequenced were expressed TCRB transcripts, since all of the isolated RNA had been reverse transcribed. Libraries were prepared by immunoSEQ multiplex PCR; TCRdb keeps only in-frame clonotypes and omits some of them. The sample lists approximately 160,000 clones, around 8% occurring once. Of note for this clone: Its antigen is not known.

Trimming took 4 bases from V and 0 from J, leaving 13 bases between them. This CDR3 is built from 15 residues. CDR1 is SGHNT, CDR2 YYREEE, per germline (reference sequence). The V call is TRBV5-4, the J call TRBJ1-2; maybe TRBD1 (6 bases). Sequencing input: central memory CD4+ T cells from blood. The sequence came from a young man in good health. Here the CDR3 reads CASSQWDTTNYGYTF. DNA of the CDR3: TGTGCCAGCAGCCAATGGGACACTACTAACTATGGCTACACCTTC.